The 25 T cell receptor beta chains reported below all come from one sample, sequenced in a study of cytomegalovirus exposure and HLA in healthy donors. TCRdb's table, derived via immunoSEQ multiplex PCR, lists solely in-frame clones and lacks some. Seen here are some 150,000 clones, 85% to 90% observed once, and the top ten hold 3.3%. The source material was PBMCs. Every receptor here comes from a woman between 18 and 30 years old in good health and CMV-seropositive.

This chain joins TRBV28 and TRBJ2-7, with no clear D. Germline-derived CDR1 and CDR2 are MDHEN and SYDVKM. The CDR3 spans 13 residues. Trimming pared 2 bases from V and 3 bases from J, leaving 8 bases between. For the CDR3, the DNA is TGTGCCAGCAGTTTAAGTCGGGTCTACGAGCAGTACTTC. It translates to CASSLSRVYEQYF.

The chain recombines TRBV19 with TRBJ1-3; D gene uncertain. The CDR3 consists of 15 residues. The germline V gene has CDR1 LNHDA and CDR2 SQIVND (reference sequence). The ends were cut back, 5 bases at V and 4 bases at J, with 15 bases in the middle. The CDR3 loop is CASSQWQALGNTIYF. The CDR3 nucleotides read TGTGCCAGTAGTCAATGGCAGGCTTTAGGAAACACCATATATTTT.

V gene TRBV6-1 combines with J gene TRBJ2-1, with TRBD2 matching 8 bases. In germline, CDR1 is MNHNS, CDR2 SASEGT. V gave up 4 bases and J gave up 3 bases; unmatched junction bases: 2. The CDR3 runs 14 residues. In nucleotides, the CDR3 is TGTGCCAGCAGTGCGAGCGGGAGCTACAATGAGCAGTTCTTC. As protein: CASSASGSYNEQFF.

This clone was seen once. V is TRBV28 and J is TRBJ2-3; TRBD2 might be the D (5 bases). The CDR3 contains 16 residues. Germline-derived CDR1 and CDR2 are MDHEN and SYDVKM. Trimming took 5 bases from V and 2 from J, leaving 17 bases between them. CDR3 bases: TGTGCCAGCAGTAAAAGTGGACTCCTGTCCACAGATACGCAGTATTTT. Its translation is CASSKSGLLSTDTQYF.

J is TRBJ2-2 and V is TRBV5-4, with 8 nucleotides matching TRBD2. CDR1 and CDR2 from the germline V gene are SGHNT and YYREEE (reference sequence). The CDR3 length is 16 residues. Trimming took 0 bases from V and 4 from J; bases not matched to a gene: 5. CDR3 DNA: TGTGCCAGCAGCTTGGCGGGAGGGCCGGGCACCGGGGAGCTGTTTTTT. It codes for CASSLAGGPGTGELFF.

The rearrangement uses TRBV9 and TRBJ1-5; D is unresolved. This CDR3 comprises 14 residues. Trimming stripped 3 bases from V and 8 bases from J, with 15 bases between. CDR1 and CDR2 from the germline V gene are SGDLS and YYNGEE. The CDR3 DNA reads TGTGCCAGCAGCGCATCGGCAGTGACTGAGCCCCAGCATTTT. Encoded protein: CASSASAVTEPQHF.

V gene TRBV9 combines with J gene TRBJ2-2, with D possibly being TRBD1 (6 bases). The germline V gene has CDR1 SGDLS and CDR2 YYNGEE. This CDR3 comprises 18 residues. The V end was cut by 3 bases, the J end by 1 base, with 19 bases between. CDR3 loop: CASSDPPDSPQNTGELFF. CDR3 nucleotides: TGTGCCAGCAGCGACCCCCCGGACAGCCCACAGAACACCGGGGAGCTGTTTTTT. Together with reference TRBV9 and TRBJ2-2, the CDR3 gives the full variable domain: DSGVTQTPKHLITATGQRVTLRCSPRSGDLSVYWYQQSLDQGLQFLIQYYNGEERAKGNILERFSAQQFPDLHSELNLSSLELGDSALYFCASSDPPDSPQNTGELFFGEGSRLTVL.

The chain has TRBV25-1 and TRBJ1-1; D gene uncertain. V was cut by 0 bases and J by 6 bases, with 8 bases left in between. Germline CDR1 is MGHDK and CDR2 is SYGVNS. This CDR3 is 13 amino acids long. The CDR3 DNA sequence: TGTGCCAGCAGTGAATATCCGGAGGCTGAAGCTTTCTTT. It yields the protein CASSEYPEAEAFF.

The DNA for the CDR3 is TGTGCCAGCAGCCAAGCGGGAGGGCCCTACGAGCAGTACTTC. Translating gives CASSQAGGPYEQYF. The chain recombines TRBV4-2 with TRBJ2-7; 8 positions match TRBD2. CDR3 length: 14 amino acids. The germline gives CDR1 LGHNA, CDR2 YNFKEQ. V shed 1 base, J shed 2 bases, and the junction held 1 base outside the gene matches.

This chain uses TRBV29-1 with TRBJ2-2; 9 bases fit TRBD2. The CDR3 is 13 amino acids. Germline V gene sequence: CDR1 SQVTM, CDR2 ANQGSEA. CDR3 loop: CSCGRADTGELFF. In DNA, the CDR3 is TGCAGTTGCGGGAGGGCCGACACCGGGGAGCTGTTTTTT.

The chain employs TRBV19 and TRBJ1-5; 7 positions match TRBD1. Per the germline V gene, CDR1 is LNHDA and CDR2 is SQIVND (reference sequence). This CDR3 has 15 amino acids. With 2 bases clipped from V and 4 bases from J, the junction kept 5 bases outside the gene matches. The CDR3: CASSISGTANQPQHF. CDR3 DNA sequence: TGTGCCAGTAGTATATCGGGGACAGCGAATCAGCCCCAGCATTTT.

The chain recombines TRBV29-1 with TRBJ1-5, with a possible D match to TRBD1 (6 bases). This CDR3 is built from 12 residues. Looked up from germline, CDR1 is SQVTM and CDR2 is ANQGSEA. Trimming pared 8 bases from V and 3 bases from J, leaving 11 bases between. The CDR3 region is CSRGGANQPQHF. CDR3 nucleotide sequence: TGCAGCCGAGGGGGGGCCAATCAGCCCCAGCATTTT. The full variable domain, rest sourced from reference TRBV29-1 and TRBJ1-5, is SAVISQKPSRDICQRGTSLTIQCQVDSQVTMMFWYRQQPGQSLTLIATANQGSEATYESGFVIDKFPISRPNLTFSTLTVSNMSPEDSSIYLCSRGGANQPQHFGDGTRLSIL.

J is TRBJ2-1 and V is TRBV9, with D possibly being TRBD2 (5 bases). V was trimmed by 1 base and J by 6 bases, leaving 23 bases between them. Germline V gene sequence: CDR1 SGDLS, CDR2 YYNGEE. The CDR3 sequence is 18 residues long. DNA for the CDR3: TGTGCCAGCAGCGTAATGCCGGCTAGCCCGATAAACGGCAATGAGCAGTTCTTC. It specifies CASSVMPASPINGNEQFF. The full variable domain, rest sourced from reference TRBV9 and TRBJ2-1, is DSGVTQTPKHLITATGQRVTLRCSPRSGDLSVYWYQQSLDQGLQFLIQYYNGEERAKGNILERFSAQQFPDLHSELNLSSLELGDSALYFCASSVMPASPINGNEQFFGPGTRLTVL.

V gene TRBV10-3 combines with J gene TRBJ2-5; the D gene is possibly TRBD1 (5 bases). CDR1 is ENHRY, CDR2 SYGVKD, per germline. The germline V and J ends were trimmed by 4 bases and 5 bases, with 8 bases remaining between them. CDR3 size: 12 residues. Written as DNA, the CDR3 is TGTGCCATCAGTGCCCAGGGTGAGACCCAGTACTTC. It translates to CAISAQGETQYF.

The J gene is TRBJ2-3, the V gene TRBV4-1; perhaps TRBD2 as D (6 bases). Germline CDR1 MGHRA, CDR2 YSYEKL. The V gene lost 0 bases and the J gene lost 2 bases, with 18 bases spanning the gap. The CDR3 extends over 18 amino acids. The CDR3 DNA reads TGCGCCAGCAGCCAAGATACTGGGGACTCACGTTACACAGATACGCAGTATTTT. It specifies CASSQDTGDSRYTDTQYF.

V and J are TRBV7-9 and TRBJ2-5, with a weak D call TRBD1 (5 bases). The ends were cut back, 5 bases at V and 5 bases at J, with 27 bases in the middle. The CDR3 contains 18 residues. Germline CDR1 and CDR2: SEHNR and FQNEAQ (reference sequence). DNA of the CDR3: TGTGCCAGCAGCCCGACCAGGGTTGAGCTTCTAAGTGGGGAGACCCAGTACTTC. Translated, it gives CASSPTRVELLSGETQYF.

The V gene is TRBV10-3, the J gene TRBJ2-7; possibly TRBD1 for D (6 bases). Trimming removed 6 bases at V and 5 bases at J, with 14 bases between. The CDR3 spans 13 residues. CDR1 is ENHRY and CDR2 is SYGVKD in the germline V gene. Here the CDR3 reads CAIRVAGVNEQYF. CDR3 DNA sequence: TGTGCCATCAGGGTGGCAGGGGTTAACGAGCAGTACTTC.

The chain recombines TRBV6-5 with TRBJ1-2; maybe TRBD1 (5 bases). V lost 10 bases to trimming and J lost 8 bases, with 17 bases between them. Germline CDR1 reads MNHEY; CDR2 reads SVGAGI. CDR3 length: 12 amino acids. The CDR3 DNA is TGTGCCACCGCCCCGGGGCGGGGGGGCTACACCTTC. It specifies CATAPGRGGYTF.

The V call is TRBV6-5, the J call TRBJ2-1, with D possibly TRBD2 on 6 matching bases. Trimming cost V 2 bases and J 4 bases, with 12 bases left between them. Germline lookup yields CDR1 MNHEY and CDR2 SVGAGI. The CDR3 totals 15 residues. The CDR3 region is CASSYGGNVYNEQFF. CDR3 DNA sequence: TGTGCCAGCAGTTACGGAGGGAATGTGTACAATGAGCAGTTCTTC.

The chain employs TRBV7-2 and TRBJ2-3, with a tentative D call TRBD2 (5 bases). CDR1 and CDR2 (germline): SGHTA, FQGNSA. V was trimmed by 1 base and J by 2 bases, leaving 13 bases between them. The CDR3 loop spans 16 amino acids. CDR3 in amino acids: CASSLGVGSDTDTQYF. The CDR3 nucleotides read TGTGCCAGCAGCTTAGGGGTTGGTAGCGACACAGATACGCAGTATTTT.

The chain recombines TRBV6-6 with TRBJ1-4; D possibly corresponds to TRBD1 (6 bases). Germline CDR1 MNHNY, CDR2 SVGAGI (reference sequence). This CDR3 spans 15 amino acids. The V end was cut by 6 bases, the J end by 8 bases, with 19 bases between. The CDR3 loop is CASRNQGRQGEKLFF. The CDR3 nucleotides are TGTGCCAGCAGAAATCAGGGGCGACAAGGGGAAAAACTGTTTTTT.

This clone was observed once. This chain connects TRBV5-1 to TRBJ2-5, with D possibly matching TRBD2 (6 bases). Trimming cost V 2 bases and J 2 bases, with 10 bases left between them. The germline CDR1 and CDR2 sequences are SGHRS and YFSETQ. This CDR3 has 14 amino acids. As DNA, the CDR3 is TGCGCCAGCAGCTTCAGACTAGAACAAGAGACCCAGTACTTC. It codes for CASSFRLEQETQYF.

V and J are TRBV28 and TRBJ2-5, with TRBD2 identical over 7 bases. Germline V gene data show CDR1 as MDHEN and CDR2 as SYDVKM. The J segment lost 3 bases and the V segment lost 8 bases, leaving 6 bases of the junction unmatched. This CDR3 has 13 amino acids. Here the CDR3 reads CASLTLAEETQYF. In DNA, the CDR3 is TGTGCCAGCTTGACTCTAGCGGAAGAGACCCAGTACTTC.

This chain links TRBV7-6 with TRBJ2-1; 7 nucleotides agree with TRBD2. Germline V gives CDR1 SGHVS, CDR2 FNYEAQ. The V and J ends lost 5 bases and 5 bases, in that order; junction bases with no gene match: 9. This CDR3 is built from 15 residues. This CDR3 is CASSLVGGQHNEQFF. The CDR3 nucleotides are TGTGCCAGCAGCCTAGTGGGAGGGCAGCACAATGAGCAGTTCTTC.

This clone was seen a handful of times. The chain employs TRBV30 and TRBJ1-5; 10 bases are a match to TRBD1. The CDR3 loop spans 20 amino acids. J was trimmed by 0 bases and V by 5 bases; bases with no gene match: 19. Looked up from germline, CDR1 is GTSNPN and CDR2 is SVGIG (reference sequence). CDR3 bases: TGTGCCTGGGAGAATTCGGGACAGGGGAGGTGGGGGGATAGCAATCAGCCCCAGCATTTT. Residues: CAWENSGQGRWGDSNQPQHF.